The source of this TCR beta chain is a study of blood T cell repertoires in COVID-19. Study as a whole: Material from acute and convalescent COVID-19 was sourced from the United States, Italy and Spain. In each case, the material was cDNA or gDNA derived from T cells, B-cell-depleted T cells, or PBMCs.

Recruited during active infection, patients (from Seattle) were subsequently followed longitudinally. This clone turned up a few times. The CDR3 spans 13 residues. V lost 3 bases and J lost 7, with 13 bases in between. The germline gives CDR1 DFQATT, CDR2 SNEGSKA (reference sequence). Per the original methods: Amplifying reference gene primers gave estimates of nucleated cell counts. Here immunoSEQ multiplex PCR was the method, and the copy in TCRdb shows in-frame clones only, minus some. For V, J and clone size, that table is used; D and trimming come from the DNA. The data contain 150,000 to 190,000 clones, more than 75% of them singletons.

The receptor comes from an older woman with COVID-19, enrolled during active disease. The sequenced sample was peripheral blood. V usage is TRBV20-1 and J usage is TRBJ2-1; D unclear. For the CDR3, the DNA is TGCAGTGCTAGTTGGGCCATTGAAAATGAGCAGTTCTTC. Its translation: CSASWAIENEQFF.